This T cell receptor (beta chain) was sequenced for a study of T cells after yellow fever vaccination. Trimming pared 2 bases from V and 2 bases from J, leaving 13 bases between. The CDR3 sequence is 16 residues long. Germline CDR1 and CDR2: SNHLY and FYNNEI. This clonotype was detected a few times. TCRdb processed the 5' RACE reads anew with MiXCR; each CDR3 protein has one entry. The profile shows a few hundred thousand distinct CDR3 sequences, over 15% of them singletons. This clonotype originated in a man between 18 and 29 years old who received the YFV17D yellow fever vaccine. The J gene is TRBJ1-3, the V gene TRBV2; perhaps TRBD1 as D (5 bases). The specimen was PBMCs, collected before the yellow fever booster vaccination. This CDR3 is CASSESVQGTGNTIYF. The CDR3 bases are TGTGCCAGCAGTGAAAGTGTTCAGGGAACTGGAAACACCATATATTTT. Drawing the rest from reference TRBV2 and TRBJ1-3, the complete variable domain is EPEVTQTPSHQVTQMGQEVILRCVPISNHLYFYWYRQILGQKVEFLVSFYNNEISEKSEIFDDQFSVERPDGSNFTLKIRSTKLEDSAMYFCASSESVQGTGNTIYFGEGSWLTVV.